This is a list of T cell receptor beta chains from one sample in a study of T cell repertoires in cytomegalovirus infection. TCRdb independently ran MiXCR on the reads; one entry per CDR3 protein. The data hold 100,000 or so distinct CDR3 sequences, with 20% to 30% observed a single time. Sequencing used CD8+ T cells from PBMCs. Receptor source: a human donor in good health (CMV status not recorded). Some clones in this sample may be carry-over from other donors' samples. CDR3s include the opening cysteine and the closing phenylalanine or tryptophan. Fields, in order: V gene, CDR3 protein.

TRBV12-3/TRBV12-4 CASSLGGGGGETQYF
TRBV29-1 CSVEGWGSAVYGYTF
TRBV27 CASSLARGGGYEQYF
TRBV16 CASSRRGLSNQPQHF
TRBV30 CAWTSGRYTDTQYF
TRBV6-1 CASSPQGAGELFF
TRBV6-5 CASTTTGWREAFF
TRBV4-1 CASSQDAGLAGSYGETQYF
TRBV4-1 CASSQEGEGRGQETQYF
TRBV7-9 CASSLAAGGLYEQYF
TRBV20-1 CSATWDGSSYNEQFF
TRBV4-3 CASSLGTGDGYTF
TRBV12-3/TRBV12-4 CASRHRLLTVSNTEAFF
TRBV25-1 CASSELGATEQYF
TRBV28 CASSRPAQGETQYF
TRBV19 CATRSAGYGEKLFF
TRBV7-8 CASSLWGKTEAFF
TRBV19 CASSIRETGYSNQPQHF
TRBV7-3 CASSLGASSYVEQYF
TRBV7-2 CASSLDGTDTQYF
TRBV6-1 CASSAWTGGRETQYF
TRBV11-2 CASSLRVENNEQFF
TRBV12-3/TRBV12-4 CASSFGDSPLHF
TRBV27 CASSSMGGGPYEQYF
TRBV28 CASSTGGSGQPQHF
TRBV4-3 CASSQDGGFQETQYF
TRBV6-1 CASRPTGTANTGELFF
TRBV28 CASSHPTGSSYEQYF
TRBV20-1 CSARDPGQAGPGHTYEQYF
TRBV4-1 CASSRTSGGSSYNEQFF
TRBV12-5 CASAGGQGSQPQHF
TRBV11-3 CASSLQAGGGRNIQYF
TRBV20-1 CSARDEREWQETQYF
TRBV6-5 CASSSNGNNEQFF